This TCR beta chain stems from a study of T-cell memory formation after mild COVID-19. Study-wide points: CM and EM subsets held most contracting CD4+ clones; EMRA held CD8+ ones. Cross-reactive memory apparently joined, as some responding clones appeared in pre-infection memory. CD4/CD8 balance characterized clones contracting day 15 to 85, and CD4+ skew characterized later expanders.

Germline V gene lookup returns CDR1 DFQATT and CDR2 SNEGSKA (reference sequence). There are 15 residues in the CDR3. The V and J ends lost 0 bases and 0 bases respectively, with 10 bases between them. TCRdb recomputed calls from the 5' RACE reads with MiXCR, one row per CDR3 protein. The repertoire has 350,000 or so distinct CDR3 sequences, 20% to 25% of them found once; the top ten carry approximately 13%. With regard to this clonotype: Its antigen remains unknown.

The sample consisted of PBMCs or a T cell subset sorted from them (not recorded which). The J gene is TRBJ2-3, the V gene TRBV20-1; D is unclear. This TCR was recovered from an adult woman who had mild COVID-19 (a few samples of this study predate the infection). Cell type and time point are not known. The CDR3 is CSARDGWASTDTQYF. In DNA form, the CDR3 reads TGCAGTGCTAGAGATGGGTGGGCGAGCACAGATACGCAGTATTTT.